A selection of T cell receptor beta chains follows, all from one sample in a study of blood T cell repertoires in COVID-19. The assay was immunoSEQ multiplex PCR, and TCRdb's table has in-frame clones only and misses some. The sample consists of roughly 60,000 clones, more than 80% of them appearing once. Sequenced material: peripheral blood. Receptors originate from an older man with acute or convalescent COVID-19. The CDR3 runs from the conserved cysteine through the conserved F or W. D genes are given only for firm matches. Rows give clone size only sometimes, using once, few, many, or a class for an expanded clone.

V gene,clone size,J gene,D gene,CDR3 DNA,CDR3 protein
TRBV19,NA,TRBJ1-5,TRBD1,TGTGCCAGTAGGCCGGGACAGCACAATCAGCCCCAGCATTTT,CASRPGQHNQPQHF
TRBV27,NA,TRBJ1-2,TRBD1,TGTGCCAGCGGGGGCCGAGGACAGGGGGTATTGGGTGGCTACACCTTC,CASGGRGQGVLGGYTF
TRBV6-5,NA,TRBJ2-3,NA,TGTGCCAGCAGTTACCAGGGGTACGGTAGCACAGATACGCAGTATTTT,CASSYQGYGSTDTQYF
TRBV6-5,few,TRBJ1-2,NA,TGTGCCAGCAGTTCGCAGGGGTCTAACTATGGCTACACCTTC,CASSSQGSNYGYTF
TRBV7-7,NA,TRBJ1-2,NA,TGTGCTAGCAGCTTAGGCGGTCCCGGCCCCAGCTCGGGCTATGGCTACACCTTC,CASSLGGPGPSSGYGYTF
TRBV7-8,NA,TRBJ2-7,NA,TGTGCCAGCAGCTTAGGCGAGGGAGAGCAGTACTTC,CASSLGEGEQYF
TRBV5-4,NA,TRBJ1-2,TRBD1,TGTGCCAGCAGCTTGATGGGACAGGGCTCTGGCTACACCTTC,CASSLMGQGSGYTF
TRBV5-1,NA,TRBJ2-3,TRBD2,TGCGCCAGCAGGTATACTAGCGGGGGGAGCACAGATACGCAGTATTTT,CASRYTSGGSTDTQYF
TRBV28,NA,TRBJ2-7,NA,TGTGCCAGCAGAATCGGCGGAGGGGGCTACTCCTACGAGCAGTACTTC,CASRIGGGGYSYEQYF
TRBV10-2,NA,TRBJ1-6,NA,TGCGCCAGCAGTGACTGGAGGTTCGATAATTCACCCCTCCACTTT,CASSDWRFDNSPLHF
TRBV3-1/TRBV3-2,NA,TRBJ1-6,NA,TGTGCCAGCAGCCAAAGGAGGACGGGGAGTTCACCCCTCCACTTT,CASSQRRTGSSPLHF
TRBV20-1,NA,TRBJ1-5,NA,TGCAGTGCTAGTTGGAGTCGGGGCAATCAGCCCCAGCATTTT,CSASWSRGNQPQHF
TRBV7-9,once,TRBJ2-2,TRBD1,TGTGCCAGCAGCAGCCCGGGGGGGACAGGGGTCCCCGGGGAGCTGTTTTTT,CASSSPGGTGVPGELFF
TRBV7-3,NA,TRBJ2-5,TRBD1,TGTGCCAGCAGCTTAGCTCAGGGGGTACAGACCCAGTACTTC,CASSLAQGVQTQYF
TRBV18,NA,TRBJ1-1,TRBD1,TGTGCCAGCTCAGCAGGGACAGGGGGGAACACTGAAGCTTTCTTT,CASSAGTGGNTEAFF